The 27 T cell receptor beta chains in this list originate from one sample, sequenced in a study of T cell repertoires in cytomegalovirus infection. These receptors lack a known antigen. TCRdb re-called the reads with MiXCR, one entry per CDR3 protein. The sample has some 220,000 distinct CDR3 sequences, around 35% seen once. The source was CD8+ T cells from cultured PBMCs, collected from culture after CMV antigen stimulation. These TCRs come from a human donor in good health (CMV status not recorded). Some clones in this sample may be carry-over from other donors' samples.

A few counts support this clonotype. The CDR3, as DNA: TGTGCCAGCAGTCCCGGGGACCAAGAGACCCAGTACTTC. Its protein is CASSPGDQETQYF. The chain uses TRBV28 and TRBJ2-5; D perhaps matches TRBD2 (5 bases). V dropped 5 bases and J dropped 0 bases, with 7 bases sitting between them. This CDR3 is 13 amino acids long. The V gene's germline CDR1 is MDHEN and CDR2 SYDVKM.

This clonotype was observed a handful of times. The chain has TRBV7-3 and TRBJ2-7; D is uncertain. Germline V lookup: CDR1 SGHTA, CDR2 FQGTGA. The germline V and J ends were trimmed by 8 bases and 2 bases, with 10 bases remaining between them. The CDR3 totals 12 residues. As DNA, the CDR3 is TGTGCCAGCGGAGAGACGCCCTACGAGCAGTACTTC. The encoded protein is CASGETPYEQYF.

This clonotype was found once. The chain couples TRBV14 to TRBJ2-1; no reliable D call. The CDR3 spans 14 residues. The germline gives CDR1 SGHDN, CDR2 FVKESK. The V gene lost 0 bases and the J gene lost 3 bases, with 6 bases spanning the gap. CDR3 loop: CASSQEGHYNEQFF. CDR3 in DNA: TGTGCCAGCAGCCAAGAAGGTCACTACAATGAGCAGTTCTTC.

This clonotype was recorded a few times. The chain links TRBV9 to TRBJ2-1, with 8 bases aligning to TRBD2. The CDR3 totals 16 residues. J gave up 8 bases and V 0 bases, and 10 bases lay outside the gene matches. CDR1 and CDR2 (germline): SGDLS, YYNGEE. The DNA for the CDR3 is TGTGCCAGCAGCGTAGCTCTGCCGGGGGGGCTAGATGAGCAGTTCTTC. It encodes CASSVALPGGLDEQFF.

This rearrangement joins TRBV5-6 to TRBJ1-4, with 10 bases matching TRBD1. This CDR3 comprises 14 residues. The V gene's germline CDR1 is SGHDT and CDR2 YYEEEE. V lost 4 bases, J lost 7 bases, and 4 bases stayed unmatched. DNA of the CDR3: TGTGCCAGCAGCAGCTGGGACAGGGGTGAAAAACTGTTTTTT. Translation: CASSSWDRGEKLFF.

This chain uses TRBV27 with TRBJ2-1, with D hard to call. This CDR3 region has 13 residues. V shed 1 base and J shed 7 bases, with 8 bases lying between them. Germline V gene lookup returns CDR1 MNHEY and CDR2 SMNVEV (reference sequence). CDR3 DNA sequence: TGTGCCAGCAGTTTATTAGGGCTAAATGAGCAGTTCTTC. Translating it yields CASSLLGLNEQFF.

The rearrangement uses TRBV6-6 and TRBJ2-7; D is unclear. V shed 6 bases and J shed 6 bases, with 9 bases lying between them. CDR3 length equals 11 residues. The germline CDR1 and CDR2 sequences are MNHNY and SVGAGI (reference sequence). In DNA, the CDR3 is TGTGCCAGCAGCCCCCCGGGCGAGCAGTACTTC. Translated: CASSPPGEQYF.

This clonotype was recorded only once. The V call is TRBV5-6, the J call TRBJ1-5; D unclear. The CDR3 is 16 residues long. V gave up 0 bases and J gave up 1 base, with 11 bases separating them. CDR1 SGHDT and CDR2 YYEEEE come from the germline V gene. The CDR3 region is CASSLDGSSSNQPQHF. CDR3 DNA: TGTGCCAGCAGCTTGGATGGTTCCTCAAGCAATCAGCCCCAGCATTTT.

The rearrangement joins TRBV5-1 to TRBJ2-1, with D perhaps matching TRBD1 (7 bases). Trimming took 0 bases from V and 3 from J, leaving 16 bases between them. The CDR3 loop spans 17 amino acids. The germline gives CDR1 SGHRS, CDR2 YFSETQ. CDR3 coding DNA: TGCGCCAGCAGCTTGGAGGGGGCTAGCGAAATCTACAATGAGCAGTTCTTC. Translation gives CASSLEGASEIYNEQFF.

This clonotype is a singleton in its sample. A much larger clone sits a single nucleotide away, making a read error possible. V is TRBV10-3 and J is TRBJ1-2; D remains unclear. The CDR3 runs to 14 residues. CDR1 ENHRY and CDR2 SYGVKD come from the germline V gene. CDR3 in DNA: TGTACCATCAGTGAGTCGAAACAATCCAATGGCTACACCTTC. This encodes CTISESKQSNGYTF.

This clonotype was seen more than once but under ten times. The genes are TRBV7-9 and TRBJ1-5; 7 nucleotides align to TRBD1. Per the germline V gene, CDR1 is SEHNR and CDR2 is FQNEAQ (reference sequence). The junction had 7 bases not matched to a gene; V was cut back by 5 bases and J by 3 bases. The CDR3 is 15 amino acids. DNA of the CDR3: TGTGCCAGCAGCCCACAGGGGCCACTCAATCAGCCCCAGCATTTT. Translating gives CASSPQGPLNQPQHF. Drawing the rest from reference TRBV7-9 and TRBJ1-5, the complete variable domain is DTGVSQNPRHKITKRGQNVTFRCDPISEHNRLYWYRQTLGQGPEFLTYFQNEAQLEKSRLLSDRFSAERPKGSFSTLEIQRTEQGDSAMYLCASSPQGPLNQPQHFGDGTRLSIL.

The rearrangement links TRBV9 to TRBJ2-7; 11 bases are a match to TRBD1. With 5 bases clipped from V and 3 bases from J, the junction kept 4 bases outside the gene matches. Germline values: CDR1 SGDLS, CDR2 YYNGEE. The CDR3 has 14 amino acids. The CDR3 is CASSVGQGGYEQYF. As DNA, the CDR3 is TGTGCCAGCAGTGTGGGACAGGGGGGCTACGAGCAGTACTTC.

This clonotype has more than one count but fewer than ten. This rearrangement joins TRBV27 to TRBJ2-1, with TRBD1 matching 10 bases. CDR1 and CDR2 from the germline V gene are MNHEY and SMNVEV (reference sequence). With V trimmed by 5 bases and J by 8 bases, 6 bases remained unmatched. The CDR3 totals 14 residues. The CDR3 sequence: CASSGGDRGHEQFF. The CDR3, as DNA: TGTGCCAGCAGTGGGGGGGACAGGGGTCATGAGCAGTTCTTC.

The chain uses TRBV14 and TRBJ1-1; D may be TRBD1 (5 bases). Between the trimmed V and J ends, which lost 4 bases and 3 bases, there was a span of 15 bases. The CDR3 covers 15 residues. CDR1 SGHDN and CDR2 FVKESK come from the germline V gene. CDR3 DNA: TGTGCCAGCAGCCCAGGACACGGAAGAGACACTGAAGCTTTCTTT. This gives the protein CASSPGHGRDTEAFF.

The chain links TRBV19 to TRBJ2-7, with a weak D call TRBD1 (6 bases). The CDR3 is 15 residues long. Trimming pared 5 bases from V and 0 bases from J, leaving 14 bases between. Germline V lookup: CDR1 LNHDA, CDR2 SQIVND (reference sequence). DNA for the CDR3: TGTGCCAGTAGTGCTGGTTGGGGGCCCTCCTACGAGCAGTACTTC. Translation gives CASSAGWGPSYEQYF.

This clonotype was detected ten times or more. The CDR3 DNA sequence: TGTGCCAGCAGCTTAGCGGTGGCCAGGGGAAAAACCGGGGAGCTGTTTTTT. The encoded protein is CASSLAVARGKTGELFF. The chain joins TRBV7-8 to TRBJ2-2, with D possibly being TRBD1 (6 bases). Germline V gives CDR1 SGHVS, CDR2 FQNEAQ. This CDR3 is built from 17 residues. With 0 bases removed from V and 5 bases from J, the gap between germline ends came to 16 bases.

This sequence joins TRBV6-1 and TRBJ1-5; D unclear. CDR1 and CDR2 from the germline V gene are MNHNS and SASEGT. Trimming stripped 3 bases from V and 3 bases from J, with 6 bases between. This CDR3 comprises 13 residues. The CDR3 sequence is CASSEGFNQPQHF. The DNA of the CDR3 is TGTGCCAGCAGTGAGGGTTTCAATCAGCCCCAGCATTTT.

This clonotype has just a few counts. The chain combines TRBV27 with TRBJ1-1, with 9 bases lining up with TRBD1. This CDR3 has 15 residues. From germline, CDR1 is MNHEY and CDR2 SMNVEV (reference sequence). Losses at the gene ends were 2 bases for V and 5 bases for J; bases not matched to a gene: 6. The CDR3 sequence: CASSLGDRAGTEAFF. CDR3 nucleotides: TGTGCCAGCAGTTTAGGGGACAGGGCTGGGACTGAAGCTTTCTTT.

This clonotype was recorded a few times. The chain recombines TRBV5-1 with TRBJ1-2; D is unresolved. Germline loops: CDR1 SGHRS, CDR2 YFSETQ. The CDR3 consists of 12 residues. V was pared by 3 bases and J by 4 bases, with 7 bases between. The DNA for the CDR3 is TGCGCCAGCAGCTCGAAGCTCTATGGCTACACCTTC. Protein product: CASSSKLYGYTF.

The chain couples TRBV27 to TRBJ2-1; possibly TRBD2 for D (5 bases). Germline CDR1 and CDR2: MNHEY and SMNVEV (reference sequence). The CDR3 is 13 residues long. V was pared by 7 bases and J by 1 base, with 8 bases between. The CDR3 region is CASNSGSYNEQFF. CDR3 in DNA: TGTGCCAGCAACTCGGGGTCCTACAATGAGCAGTTCTTC.

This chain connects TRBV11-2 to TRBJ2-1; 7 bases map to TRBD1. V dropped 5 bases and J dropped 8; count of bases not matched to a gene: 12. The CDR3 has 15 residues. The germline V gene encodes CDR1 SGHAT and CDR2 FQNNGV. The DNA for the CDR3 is TGTGCCAGCAGCGACTCCGACAGGGTGAGCGATGAGCAGTTCTTC. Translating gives CASSDSDRVSDEQFF.

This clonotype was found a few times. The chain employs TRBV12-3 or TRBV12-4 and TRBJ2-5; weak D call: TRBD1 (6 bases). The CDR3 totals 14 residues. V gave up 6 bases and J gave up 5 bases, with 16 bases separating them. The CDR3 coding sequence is TGTGCCAGCAGGCCTGGACAGTGGTGGGAGACCCAGTACTTC. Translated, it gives CASRPGQWWETQYF.

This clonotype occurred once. CDR3 bases: TGCAGTGCTCTAGCACCGGGACATCGGCGAAAAAGCTCCTACGAGCAGTACTTC. This codes for CSALAPGHRRKSSYEQYF. The genes are TRBV20-1 and TRBJ2-7, with D maybe TRBD1 (6 bases). The germline CDR1 and CDR2 sequences are DFQATT and SNEGSKA (reference sequence). The CDR3 is made up of 18 amino acids. V lost 5 bases, J lost 0 bases, and 26 bases lay in between.

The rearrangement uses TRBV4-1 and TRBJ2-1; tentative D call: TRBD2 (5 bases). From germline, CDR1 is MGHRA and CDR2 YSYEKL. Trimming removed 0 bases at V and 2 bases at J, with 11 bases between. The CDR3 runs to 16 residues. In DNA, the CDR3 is TGCGCCAGCAGCCAAGATCGTAGCGCACCCTACAATGAGCAGTTCTTC. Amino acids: CASSQDRSAPYNEQFF.

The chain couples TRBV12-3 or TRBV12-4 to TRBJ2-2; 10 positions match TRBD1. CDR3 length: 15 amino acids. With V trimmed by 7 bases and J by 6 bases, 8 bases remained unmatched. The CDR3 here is CASTSTGGAAGELFF. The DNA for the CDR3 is TGTGCCAGCACCTCGACAGGGGGCGCCGCCGGGGAGCTGTTTTTT.

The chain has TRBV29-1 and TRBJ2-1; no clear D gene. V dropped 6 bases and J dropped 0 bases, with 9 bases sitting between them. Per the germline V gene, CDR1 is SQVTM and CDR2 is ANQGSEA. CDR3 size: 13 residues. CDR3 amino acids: CSVKSSSYNEQFF. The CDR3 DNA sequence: TGCAGCGTGAAGTCAAGCTCCTACAATGAGCAGTTCTTC.

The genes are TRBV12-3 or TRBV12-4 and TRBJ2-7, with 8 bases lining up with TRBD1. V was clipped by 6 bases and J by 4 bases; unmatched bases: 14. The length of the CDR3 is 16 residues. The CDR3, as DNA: TGTGCCAGCAGCTTATCACAGGGGGTCCTAAGTTACGAGCAGTACTTC. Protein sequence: CASSLSQGVLSYEQYF.